This section outlines one TCR beta chain sequence together with its context. The source of the sample is a study of blood T cell repertoires in COVID-19. Study details: COVID-19 samples, acute and convalescent, were from the United States, Italy and Spain.

The germline V and J ends were trimmed by 3 bases and 7 bases, with 13 bases remaining between them. Germline V gives CDR1 LNHNV, CDR2 YYDKDF (reference sequence). This CDR3 has 14 residues. Clones were sequenced by immunoSEQ multiplex PCR, and TCRdb holds only the in-frame ones, with some missing. The data contain approximately 350,000 clones, 75% to 90% of them singletons. The rearrangement links TRBV15 to TRBJ2-1, with D tentatively TRBD1 (5 bases). The TCR was taken from a woman aged 60 to 75 with COVID-19, enrolled during active disease. The sequencing sample was made of peripheral blood. The CDR3 reads CATSSRDLGNEQFF. The CDR3 coding sequence is TGTGCCACCAGCAGCAGGGATTTGGGGAATGAGCAGTTCTTC.